Below are 10 T cell receptor beta chains sequenced from a single sample in a study of T cells after posttransplantation cyclophosphamide. Some clones are missing from TCRdb's copy, which holds only in-frame ones; the method was immunoSEQ multiplex PCR. The data show tens of thousands of clones, none appearing only once, with under 5.5% held by the ten largest. Sequencing was carried out using PBMCs. All receptors derive from a woman aged 25 to 45 in good health and a related stem cell transplant donor.

This chain connects TRBV29-1 to TRBJ1-2; 7 nucleotides match TRBD1. The CDR3 loop spans 15 amino acids. V dropped 3 bases and J dropped 3; count of bases not matched to a gene: 10. Per the germline V gene, CDR1 is SQVTM and CDR2 is ANQGSEA. CDR3 DNA: TGCAGCGTTGACTCTCCCGCAACAGGGGACTATGGCTACACCTTC. Amino acids: CSVDSPATGDYGYTF.

V and J are TRBV29-1 and TRBJ2-5; 9 nucleotides align to TRBD1. CDR1 and CDR2 (germline): SQVTM, ANQGSEA. Trimming at V came to 2 bases and at J to 5 bases, leaving 3 bases not matched to a gene. CDR3 length: 13 residues. This CDR3 is CSVEQGTGETQYF. As DNA, the CDR3 is TGCAGCGTTGAACAAGGGACAGGGGAGACCCAGTACTTC.

This clone was observed at least ten times. The V gene is TRBV11-2, the J gene TRBJ2-1, with D possibly being TRBD2 (6 bases). The germline gives CDR1 SGHAT, CDR2 FQNNGV. This CDR3 is 14 amino acids long. Trimming shortened V by 1 base and J by 6 bases, and 10 bases separated the two germline ends. Written as DNA, the CDR3 is TGTGCCAGCAGCTTAGTCGCCGGGGGCAATGAGCAGTTCTTC. Its translation is CASSLVAGGNEQFF.

The table lists this clone with a few counts. The chain carries TRBV5-6 and TRBJ2-3; D is perhaps TRBD1 (5 bases). V was clipped by 1 base and J by 6 bases, with 12 bases between them. This CDR3 is built from 14 residues. CDR1 is SGHDT and CDR2 is YYEEEE in the germline V gene. CDR3 sequence reads: CASSLLDTQDTQYF. CDR3 nucleotides: TGTGCCAGCAGCTTGCTGGACACCCAGGATACGCAGTATTTT.

This clone was detected only a few times. This chain joins TRBV30 and TRBJ2-7; a possible D gene is TRBD2 (6 bases). CDR1 and CDR2 from the germline V gene are GTSNPN and SVGIG (reference sequence). Trimming took off 1 base at V and 4 bases at J, with 14 bases between the two ends. This CDR3 comprises 14 residues. The CDR3 sequence is CAWSGGVRGYEQYF. CDR3 nucleotides: TGTGCCTGGAGTGGGGGGGTCAGAGGGTACGAGCAGTACTTC.

This clone was counted many times. The rearrangement joins TRBV19 to TRBJ2-3, with D possibly being TRBD1 (6 bases). The germline gives CDR1 LNHDA, CDR2 SQIVND (reference sequence). V was pared by 7 bases and J by 4 bases, with 24 bases between. The CDR3 has 17 amino acids. CDR3 sequence reads: CASTMTISARGPDTQYF. The CDR3, as DNA: TGTGCCAGTACTATGACAATTTCTGCCAGGGGTCCAGATACGCAGTATTTT.

This clone was observed many times. This rearrangement joins TRBV5-3 to TRBJ1-2, with 8 bases lining up with TRBD1. TRBV5-3 has ORF status, its function being uncertain. CDR3 size: 15 residues. J was trimmed by 4 bases and V by 0 bases; bases with no gene match: 5. CDR3 sequence (DNA): TGTGCCAGAAGCTTGGGGGCGGACAGGGTCTATGGCTACACCTTC. Translating it yields CARSLGADRVYGYTF.

This clone appeared many times. J is TRBJ1-5 and V is TRBV10-3, with D maybe TRBD1 (5 bases). V was trimmed by 0 bases and J by 5 bases, leaving 14 bases between them. CDR3 length: 16 amino acids. CDR1 is ENHRY and CDR2 is SYGVKD in the germline V gene. The CDR3 protein is CAISESFRGEDQPQHF. The CDR3 coding sequence is TGTGCCATCAGTGAGTCATTCCGGGGGGAGGATCAGCCCCAGCATTTT.

This clone was counted many times. The J gene is TRBJ1-5, the V gene TRBV19, with TRBD1 matching 7 bases. The CDR3 consists of 15 residues. CDR1 LNHDA and CDR2 SQIVND come from the germline V gene (reference sequence). The V and J ends lost 6 bases and 6 bases, in that order; junction bases with no gene match: 11. CDR3 in DNA: TGTGCCAGTAGACGCAGGGGGTTGGTGGGTCAGCCCCAGCATTTT. It translates to CASRRRGLVGQPQHF. The whole variable domain, remainder taken from reference TRBV19 and TRBJ1-5, is DGGITQSPKYLFRKEGQNVTLSCEQNLNHDAMYWYRQDPGQGLRLIYYSQIVNDFQKGDIAEGYSVSREKKESFPLTVTSAQKNPTAFYLCASRRRGLVGQPQHFGDGTRLSIL.

This clone was observed a handful of times. The chain carries TRBV18 and TRBJ1-5; TRBD1 might be the D (6 bases). The V end was cut by 4 bases, the J end by 7 bases, with 17 bases between. Germline loops: CDR1 KGHSH, CDR2 LQKENI. The CDR3 contains 15 residues. The CDR3 loop reads CASSLLTGPEQPQHF. As DNA, the CDR3 is TGTGCCAGCTCACTACTGACAGGCCCGGAACAGCCCCAGCATTTT. The full variable domain, rest sourced from reference TRBV18 and TRBJ1-5, is NAGVMQNPRHLVRRRGQEARLRCSPMKGHSHVYWYRQLPEEGLKFMVYLQKENIIDESGMPKERFSAEFPKEGPSILRIQQVVRGDSAAYFCASSLLTGPEQPQHFGDGTRLSIL.